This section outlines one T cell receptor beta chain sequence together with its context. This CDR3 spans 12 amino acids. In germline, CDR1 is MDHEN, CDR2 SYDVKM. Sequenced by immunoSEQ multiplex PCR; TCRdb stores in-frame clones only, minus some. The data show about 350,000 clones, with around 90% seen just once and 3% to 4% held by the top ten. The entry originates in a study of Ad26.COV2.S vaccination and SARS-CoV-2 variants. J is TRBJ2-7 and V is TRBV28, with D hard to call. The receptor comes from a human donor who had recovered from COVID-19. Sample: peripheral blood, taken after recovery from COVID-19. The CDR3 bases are TGTGCAACGCGGTTTCTGGGCTACGAGCAGTACTTC. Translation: CATRFLGYEQYF.